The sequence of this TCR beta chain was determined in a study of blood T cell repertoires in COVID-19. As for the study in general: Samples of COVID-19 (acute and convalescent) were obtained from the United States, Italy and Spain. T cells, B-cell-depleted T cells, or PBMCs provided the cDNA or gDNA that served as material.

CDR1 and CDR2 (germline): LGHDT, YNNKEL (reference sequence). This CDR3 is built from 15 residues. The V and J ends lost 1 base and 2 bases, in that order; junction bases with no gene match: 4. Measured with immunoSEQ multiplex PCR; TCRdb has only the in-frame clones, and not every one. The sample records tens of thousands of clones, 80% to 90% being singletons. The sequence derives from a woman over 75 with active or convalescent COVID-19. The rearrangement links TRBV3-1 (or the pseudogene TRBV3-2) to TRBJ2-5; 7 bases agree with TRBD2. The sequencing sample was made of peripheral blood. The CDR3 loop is CASSQAGLVQETQYF. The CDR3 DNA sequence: TGTGCCAGCAGCCAAGCAGGACTAGTACAAGAGACCCAGTACTTC.